This record concerns one TCR beta chain sequence. How the authors handled the data: Amplification from reference gene primers served as the basis for estimated nucleated cell counts. Assay used: immunoSEQ multiplex PCR; TCRdb lists only in-frame clones, some missing. The V and J calls and the clone size are those of that table, but D and trimming were determined from the DNA. The profile shows about 140,000 clones, 60% to 85% of them singletons. CDR1 and CDR2 (germline): SGDLS, YYNGEE. V was pared by 2 bases and J by 2 bases, with 7 bases between. This CDR3 is 13 amino acids long. This sample is part of a study of blood T cell repertoires in COVID-19. Study background: Specimens from acute and convalescent COVID-19 originated in the United States, Italy and Spain. T cells, B-cell-depleted T cells, or PBMCs supplied cDNA or gDNA.

This clonotype was obtained from a man in his fifties with active or convalescent COVID-19. Sequenced sample: peripheral blood. The genes are TRBV9 and TRBJ1-2, with D perhaps matching TRBD1 (5 bases). Here the CDR3 reads CASSVGGNYGYTF. Here the CDR3 DNA reads TGTGCCAGCAGCGTCGGGGGGAACTATGGCTACACCTTC.